One T cell receptor beta chain is described in this entry. The antigen is not known. Germline CDR1 reads LNHNV; CDR2 reads YYDKDF (reference sequence). The CDR3 totals 12 residues. V was cut by 5 bases and J by 7 bases, with 12 bases left in between. Overall study results and limits: The TCR gene usage of tumor memory CD4+ T cells clustered together with blood and lymph node memory CD4+ cells and with lymph node naive CD4+ cells.

Full-length variable regions came from constant-region reverse primers plus semi-nested Nested Universal Primer A PCR. TCRdb analysed the 5' RACE reads with MiXCR anew, one entry per CDR3 protein. The sample shows tens of thousands of distinct CDR3 sequences, roughly 15% of them seen only once. Naive CD4+ cells had CD25+ Tregs removed. The TCR originated in a female donor with breast cancer. The material sequenced was naive CD4+ T cells sorted from blood. Subset defined: naive CD4+ T cells, CD4+CD45RA+CD25-. The rearrangement joins TRBV15 to TRBJ2-7; D is undetermined. The CDR3 loop reads CATSRPLGEQYF. In DNA form, the CDR3 reads TGTGCCACCAGCCGACCTCTCGGAGAGCAGTACTTC. Variable domain in full (rest from reference TRBV15 and TRBJ2-7): DAMVIQNPRYQVTQFGKPVTLSCSQTLNHNVMYWYQQKSSQAPKLLFHYYDKDFNNEADTPDNFQSRRPNTSFCFLDIRSPGLGDTAMYLCATSRPLGEQYFGPGTRLTVT.